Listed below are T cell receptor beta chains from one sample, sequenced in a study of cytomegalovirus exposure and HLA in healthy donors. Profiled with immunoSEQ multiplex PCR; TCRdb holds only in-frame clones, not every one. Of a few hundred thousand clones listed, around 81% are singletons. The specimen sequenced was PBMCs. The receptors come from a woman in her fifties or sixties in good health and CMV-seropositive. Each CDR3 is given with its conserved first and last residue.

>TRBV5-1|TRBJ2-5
CASSFSWEVETQYF
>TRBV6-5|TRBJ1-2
CASSSLTAGDYGYTF
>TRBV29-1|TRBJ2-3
CSVESRGTDTQYF
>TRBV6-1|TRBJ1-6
CASSEMLLLSSYNSPLHF
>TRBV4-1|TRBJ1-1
CASSQLNGQRAFF
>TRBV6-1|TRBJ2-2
CASRGLRSNTGELFF
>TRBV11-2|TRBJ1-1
CASSSSTGLMNTEAFF
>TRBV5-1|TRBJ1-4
CASSLQGAYNEKLFF
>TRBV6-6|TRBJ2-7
CASSYVLGGVPYEQYF
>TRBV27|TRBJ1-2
CASSFGDRVDGYTF
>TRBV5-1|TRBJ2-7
CASSLAVQVSYEQYF
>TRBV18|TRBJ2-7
CASSPAGGYYEQYF
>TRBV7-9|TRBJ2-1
CASSLAGLYANEQFF
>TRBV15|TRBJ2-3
CATSRVATSGRLNTQYF
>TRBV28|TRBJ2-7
CASSVISGYEQYF
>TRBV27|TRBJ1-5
CASSLGQGVRQPQHF
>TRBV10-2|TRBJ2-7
CASSGTGGVYYEQYF
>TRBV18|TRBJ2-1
CASSPRDRTNEQFF
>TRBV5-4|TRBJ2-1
CASSLDGWSEQFF
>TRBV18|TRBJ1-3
CASSPQGANGNTIYF
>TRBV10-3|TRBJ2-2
CAITRTGTNTGELFF
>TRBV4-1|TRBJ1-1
CASSQKSGTLNTEAFF
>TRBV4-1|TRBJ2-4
CASSQDYPNLLAKNIQYF
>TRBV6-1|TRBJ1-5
CASWTDRNQPQHF
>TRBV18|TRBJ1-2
CASSRSDTYGYTF
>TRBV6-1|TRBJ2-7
CASSGDRGVYEQYF
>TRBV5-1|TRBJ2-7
CACRDNSYEQYF
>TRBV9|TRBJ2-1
CASSAALSGTAYNEQFF
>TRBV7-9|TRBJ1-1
CASSPRGGTEAFF
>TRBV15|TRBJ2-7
CATSRDLGSSYEQYF
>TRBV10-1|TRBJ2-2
CASSEVQPLSNTGELFF
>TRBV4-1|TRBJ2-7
CASSQAGDSYEQYF
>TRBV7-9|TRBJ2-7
CASSLVVAGGHEQYF
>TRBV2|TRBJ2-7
CARTTSGSYEQYF
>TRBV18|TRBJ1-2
CASSPDRYNGYTF
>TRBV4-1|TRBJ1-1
CASSQADRAFDTEAFF
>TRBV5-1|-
CASSGGTGRVGEQYF
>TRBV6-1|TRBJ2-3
CASTKTGTGDTQYF
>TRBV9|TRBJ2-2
CASSVLTTAWNTGELFF
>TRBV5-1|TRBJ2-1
CASSLSPVYNEQFF
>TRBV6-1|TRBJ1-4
CASSVHRPNEKLFF
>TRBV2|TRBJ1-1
CASKKDRNTEAFF
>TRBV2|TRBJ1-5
CASMRGQNQPQHF
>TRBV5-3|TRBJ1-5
CARSHWGGLSNQPQHF
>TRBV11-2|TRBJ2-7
CASSLGTGGYEQYF
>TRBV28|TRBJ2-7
CTSSLTSSGRFYEQYF
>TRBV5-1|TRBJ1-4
CASSFTGAGNEKLFF
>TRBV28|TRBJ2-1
CASSFDSGRANEQFF
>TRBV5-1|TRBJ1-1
CASSPGGSFPGTEAFF
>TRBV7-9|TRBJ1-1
CASRATVNTEAFF
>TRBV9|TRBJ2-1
CASSVAHNEQFF
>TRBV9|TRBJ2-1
CASSVTPGTSYNEQFF
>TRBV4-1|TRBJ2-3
CASSPTGAPGTQYF
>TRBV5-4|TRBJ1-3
CASSLGGASSGNTIYF
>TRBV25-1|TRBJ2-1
CASSVSGSNEQFF
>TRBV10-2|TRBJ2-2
CASSEWDRTNTGELFF
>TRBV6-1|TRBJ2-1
CASFLQGGSYNEQFF